A selection of T cell receptor beta chains follows, all from one sample in a study of blood T cell repertoires in COVID-19. Sequencing was performed with immunoSEQ multiplex PCR; in TCRdb, only in-frame clones are kept and a portion is missing. The sample holds 250,000 to 350,000 clones, about 89% seen once. Sequencing used peripheral blood. The source is a woman aged 40 to 50 who had recovered from COVID-19. The CDR3 runs from the conserved cysteine through the conserved F or W. D genes are given only for firm matches. The listing skips clone size in some rows; elsewhere it reads once, few, many or a size class.

J	length	size	V	D	CDR3	DNA
TRBJ2-7	15	NA	TRBV27	TRBD2	CASSPSIAGGYEQYF	TGTGCCAGCAGCCCCTCAATAGCGGGAGGGTACGAGCAGTACTTC
TRBJ2-2	15	NA	TRBV11-2	NA	CASSPLATSLGELFF	TGTGCCAGCAGTCCTCTAGCGACTTCTCTCGGGGAGCTGTTTTTT
TRBJ2-6	15	NA	TRBV11-3	NA	CASSLGQVGANVLTF	TGTGCCAGCAGCCTCGGCCAGGTTGGGGCCAACGTCCTGACTTTC
TRBJ1-4	15	few	TRBV7-9	TRBD1	CASSAPTGSNEKLFF	TGTGCCAGCAGCGCACCGACAGGGTCTAATGAAAAACTGTTTTTT
TRBJ2-3	11	NA	TRBV6-2/TRBV6-3	NA	CASSSLDTQYF	TGTGCCAGCAGTTCCTTGGATACGCAGTATTTT
TRBJ2-1	17	few	TRBV28	TRBD2	CASSSGLAGGTYNEQFF	TGTGCCAGCAGCAGCGGACTAGCGGGAGGTACCTACAATGAGCAGTTCTTC
TRBJ1-5	16	NA	TRBV30	TRBD1	CAWSVEGAPSNQPQHF	TGTGCCTGGAGTGTAGAGGGGGCGCCGAGCAATCAGCCCCAGCATTTT
TRBJ2-2	15	NA	TRBV2	NA	CASKLAGEDTGELFF	TGTGCCAGCAAACTAGCCGGAGAAGACACCGGGGAGCTGTTTTTT
TRBJ1-2	16	once	TRBV9	TRBD1	CASSGPTGRSNYGYTF	TGTGCCAGCAGCGGGCCGACAGGGCGATCGAACTATGGCTACACCTTC
TRBJ1-4	15	NA	TRBV28	TRBD1	CASSSPGQGGEKLFF	TGTGCCAGCAGTTCCCCAGGACAGGGAGGTGAAAAACTGTTTTTT
TRBJ2-3	18	once	TRBV14	TRBD2	CASSQARLAVTSTDTQYF	TGTGCCAGCAGCCAAGCTCGACTAGCGGTTACTAGCACAGATACGCAGTATTTT
TRBJ1-4	14	NA	TRBV28	NA	CASSPPRVWEKLFF	TGTGCCAGCAGTCCCCCCAGGGTATGGGAAAAACTGTTTTTT
TRBJ1-5	18	NA	TRBV28	NA	CASSPSSRGGRSNQPQHF	TGTGCCAGCAGCCCCTCTTCCCGGGGGGGTCGAAGCAATCAGCCCCAGCATTTT
TRBJ1-1	15	NA	TRBV7-6	NA	CASSLTSSVDTEAFF	TGTGCCAGCAGCTTAACAAGCAGCGTGGACACTGAAGCTTTCTTT
TRBJ1-5	14	NA	TRBV6-4	NA	CASPSGSIPSPQHF	TGTGCCAGCCCCTCCGGGAGCATACCGTCGCCCCAGCATTTT
TRBJ2-1	14	NA	TRBV6-5	TRBD1	CASSSRTGSNEQFF	TGTGCCAGCAGTTCTAGGACAGGGAGTAATGAGCAGTTCTTC
TRBJ2-1	13	NA	TRBV6-1	NA	CASSETTDNEQFF	TGTGCCAGCAGTGAAACGACAGACAATGAGCAGTTCTTC
TRBJ2-7	14	NA	TRBV11-3	TRBD1	CASSSRTGVYEQYF	TGTGCCAGCAGCTCCCGGACAGGCGTCTACGAGCAGTACTTC
TRBJ2-3	17	NA	TRBV19	NA	CASSMNRLALSTDTQYF	TGTGCCAGTAGTATGAACCGGCTAGCGCTTAGCACAGATACGCAGTATTTT
TRBJ2-1	14	NA	TRBV7-9	TRBD2	CASSPGTIPDEQFF	TGTGCCAGCAGCCCGGGGACTATCCCGGATGAGCAGTTCTTC
TRBJ2-7	13	NA	TRBV12-3/TRBV12-4	NA	CASSFGVFYEQYF	TGTGCCAGCAGTTTCGGAGTTTTCTACGAGCAGTACTTC
TRBJ2-2	15	NA	TRBV5-1	TRBD1	CASSWGQGATGELFF	TGCGCCAGCAGCTGGGGACAGGGGGCGACCGGGGAGCTGTTTTTT
TRBJ1-1	15	NA	TRBV6-5	NA	CASSSQTIMNTEAFF	TGTGCCAGCAGTAGCCAGACTATCATGAACACTGAAGCTTTCTTT
TRBJ1-2	16	NA	TRBV7-8	NA	CASSFGTREGDYGYTF	TGTGCCAGCAGCTTTGGGACGCGGGAGGGTGACTATGGCTACACCTTC
TRBJ2-5	15	NA	TRBV5-1	NA	CASSLGARIEETQYF	TGCGCCAGCAGCCTTGGGGCAAGGATAGAAGAGACCCAGTACTTC
TRBJ1-3	14	NA	TRBV10-3	NA	CAIRPDSSGNTIYF	TGTGCCATCAGACCGGACAGTAGTGGAAACACCATATATTTT
TRBJ2-5	16	NA	TRBV3-1/TRBV3-2	NA	CASSQDLGSLVETQYF	TGTGCCAGCAGCCAAGATCTTGGGTCGCTAGTCGAGACCCAGTACTTC